This T cell receptor (beta chain) was profiled in a study of T-cell reconstitution after alpha-beta-depleted transplantation in children. For TCRbeta, the library was prepared with unique molecular identifiers. TCRdb passed the PCR reads through MiXCR, listing each CDR3 protein once. The data show about 500,000 distinct CDR3 sequences, around a third seen once. This clonotype turned up a few times. The CDR3 is made up of 16 amino acids. V lost 4 bases to trimming and J lost 1 base; unmatched junction nucleotides: 8. V usage is TRBV12-3 or TRBV12-4 and J usage is TRBJ1-1, with 8 bases that match TRBD1. This sample comprised PBMCs from the stem cell graft donor, obtained from the stem cell graft. The TCR originated in a human donor who donated a stem cell graft to a child with aplastic anemia. The CDR3 bases are TGTGCCAGCAGTTACAACTTCGGACAGGGGAACACTGAAGCTTTCTTT. Its translation is CASSYNFGQGNTEAFF.